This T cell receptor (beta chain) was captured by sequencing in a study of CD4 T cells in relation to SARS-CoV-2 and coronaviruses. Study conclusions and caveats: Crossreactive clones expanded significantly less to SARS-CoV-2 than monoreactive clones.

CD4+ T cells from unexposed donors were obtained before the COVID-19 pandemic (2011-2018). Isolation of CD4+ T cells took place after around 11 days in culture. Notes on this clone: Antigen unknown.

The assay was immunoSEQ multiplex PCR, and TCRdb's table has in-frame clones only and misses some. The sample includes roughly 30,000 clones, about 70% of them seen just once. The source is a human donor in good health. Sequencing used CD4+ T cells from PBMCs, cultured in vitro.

This chain's CDR3 is CASSRQGQGRNEQFF. The DNA for the CDR3 is TGTGCCAGTAGTAGGCAGGGACAGGGTAGGAATGAGCAGTTCTTC. The chain uses TRBV19 and TRBJ2-1; 9 nucleotides agree with TRBD1. Trimming removed 4 bases from V and 7 bases from J; junction bases left unmatched: 8. This CDR3 has 15 amino acids. In germline, CDR1 is LNHDA, CDR2 SQIVND (reference sequence).